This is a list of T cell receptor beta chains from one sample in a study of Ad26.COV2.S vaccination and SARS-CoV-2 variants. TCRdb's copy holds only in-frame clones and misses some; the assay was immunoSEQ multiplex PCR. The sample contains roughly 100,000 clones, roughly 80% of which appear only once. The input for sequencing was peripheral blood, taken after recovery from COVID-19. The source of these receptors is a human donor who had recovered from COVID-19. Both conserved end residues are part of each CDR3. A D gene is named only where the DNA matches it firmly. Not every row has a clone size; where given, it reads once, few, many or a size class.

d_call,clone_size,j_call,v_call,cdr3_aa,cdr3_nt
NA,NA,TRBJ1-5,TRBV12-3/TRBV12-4,CASSRVDQPQHF,TGTGCCAGCAGTAGGGTGGATCAGCCCCAGCATTTT
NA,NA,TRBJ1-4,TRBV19,CASSPRGPGSEKLFF,TGTGCCAGTAGTCCGCGAGGCCCGGGGAGCGAAAAACTGTTTTTT
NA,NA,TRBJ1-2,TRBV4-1,CASSHQTQGSGYTF,TGCGCCAGCAGCCACCAGACCCAGGGATCTGGCTACACCTTC
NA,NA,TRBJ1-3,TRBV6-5,CASSYSDRLGNTIYF,TGTGCCAGCAGTTACTCTGACAGACTCGGAAACACCATATATTTT
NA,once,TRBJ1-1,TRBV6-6,CASSPNLGLQRNTEAFF,TGTGCCAGCAGTCCTAACCTCGGGCTACAAAGGAACACTGAAGCTTTCTTT
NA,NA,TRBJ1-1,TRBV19,CASSIGPANTEAFF,TGTGCCAGTAGTATAGGGCCAGCGAACACTGAAGCTTTCTTT
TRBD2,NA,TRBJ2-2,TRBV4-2,CASSQSSYGGAGELFF,TGTGCCAGCAGCCAAAGTAGTTACGGGGGGGCCGGGGAGCTGTTTTTT
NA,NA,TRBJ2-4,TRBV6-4,CASSEGPGNIQYF,TGTGCCAGCAGTGAAGGGCCGGGGAACATTCAGTACTTC
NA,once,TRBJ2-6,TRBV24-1,CATGQGANVLTF,TGTGCCACCGGACAGGGGGCCAACGTCCTGACTTTC
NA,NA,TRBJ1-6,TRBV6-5,CASTSSQHSPLHF,TGTGCCAGCACCTCCAGCCAGCATTCACCCCTCCACTTT
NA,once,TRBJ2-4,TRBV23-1,CASSLSFEGCLENIQYF,TGCGCCAGCAGTCTATCATTCGAGGGGTGCTTAGAAAACATTCAGTACTTC
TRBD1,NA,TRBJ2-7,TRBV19,CASSKTRDSEQYF,TGTGCCAGTAGTAAAACCCGGGACAGCGAGCAGTACTTC
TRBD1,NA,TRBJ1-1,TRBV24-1,CATRQGADSEAFF,TGTGCCACCAGACAGGGGGCTGACTCTGAAGCTTTCTTT
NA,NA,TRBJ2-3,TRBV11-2,CASSLWTTSTDTQYF,TGTGCCAGCAGCTTATGGACCACCAGCACAGATACGCAGTATTTT
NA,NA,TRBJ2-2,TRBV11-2,CAGQINTGELFF,TGTGCCGGACAGATTAACACCGGGGAGCTGTTTTTT
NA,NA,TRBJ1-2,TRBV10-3,CAISDGDTGYGYTF,TGTGCCATCAGTGACGGTGACACCGGCTATGGCTACACCTTC
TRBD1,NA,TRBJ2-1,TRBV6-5,CASGAMGQGLDEQFF,TGTGCCAGCGGGGCGATGGGACAGGGACTCGATGAGCAGTTCTTC
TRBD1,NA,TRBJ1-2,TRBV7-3,CASSPGTGGVDGYTF,TGTGCCAGCAGCCCAGGGACAGGGGGCGTCGATGGCTACACCTTC
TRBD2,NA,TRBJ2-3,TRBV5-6,CASSLGAGGTDTQYF,TGTGCCAGCAGCTTGGGAGCGGGGGGTACAGATACGCAGTATTTT
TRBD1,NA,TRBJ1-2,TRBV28,CASNKDRGRGYTF,TGTGCCAGCAATAAGGACAGGGGTAGGGGCTACACCTTC
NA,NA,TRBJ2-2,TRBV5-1,CASSLVQTNTGELFF,TGCGCCAGCAGCTTGGTGCAGACGAACACCGGGGAGCTGTTTTTT
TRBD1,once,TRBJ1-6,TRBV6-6,CASAATGGSPLHF,TGTGCCAGCGCTGCGACAGGGGGGTCACCCCTCCACTTT
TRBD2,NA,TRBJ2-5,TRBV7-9,CASSPQRGGLETQYF,TGTGCCAGCAGCCCTCAGCGGGGGGGCCTGGAGACCCAGTACTTC
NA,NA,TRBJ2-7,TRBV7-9,CASSPPRDEQYF,TGTGCCAGCAGCCCACCCAGGGACGAGCAGTACTTC
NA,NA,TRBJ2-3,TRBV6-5,CASSPGGGDTQYF,TGTGCCAGCAGTCCGGGGGGCGGGGATACGCAGTATTTT
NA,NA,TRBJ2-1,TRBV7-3,CASSLESYNEQFF,TGTGCCAGCAGCTTAGAGTCATACAATGAGCAGTTCTTC
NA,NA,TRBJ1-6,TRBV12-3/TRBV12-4,CASSAPGSPLHF,TGTGCCAGCAGCGCCCCTGGTTCACCCCTCCACTTT
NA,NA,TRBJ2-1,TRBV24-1,CATSDSLNEQFF,TGTGCCACCAGTGATTCGTTGAATGAGCAGTTCTTC
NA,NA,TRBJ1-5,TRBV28,CASSFTGQPQHF,TGTGCCAGCAGTTTCACGGGACAGCCCCAGCATTTT
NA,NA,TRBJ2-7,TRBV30,CAWSALPGNYEQYF,TGTGCCTGGAGTGCCCTCCCCGGGAACTACGAGCAGTACTTC
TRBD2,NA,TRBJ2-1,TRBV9,CASSLIAGTYNEQFF,TGTGCCAGCAGCCTTATAGCGGGGACTTACAATGAGCAGTTCTTC
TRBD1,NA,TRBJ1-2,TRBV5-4,CASSSGQGAGGYTF,TGTGCCAGCAGCTCGGGACAGGGGGCGGGTGGCTACACCTTC
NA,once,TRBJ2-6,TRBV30,CATGVASGANVLTF,TGTGCCACAGGTGTAGCATCTGGGGCCAACGTCCTGACTTTC
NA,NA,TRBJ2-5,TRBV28,CASSFTRTRGETQYF,TGTGCCAGCAGTTTTACCCGGACTCGGGGAGAGACCCAGTACTTC
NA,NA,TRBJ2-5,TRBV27,CASSSSRVFRQETQYF,TGTGCCAGCAGTTCATCCAGGGTGTTTCGGCAAGAGACCCAGTACTTC
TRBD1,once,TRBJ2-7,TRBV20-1,CSASRQGYHEQYF,TGCAGTGCTAGTCGACAGGGTTATCACGAGCAGTACTTC
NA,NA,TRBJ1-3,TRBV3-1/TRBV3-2,CASSQADLGDTIYF,TGTGCCAGCAGCCAGGCGGACTTGGGAGACACCATATATTTT
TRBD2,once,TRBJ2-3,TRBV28,CASSFPQRGGLTDTQYF,TGTGCCAGCAGTTTTCCCCAGCGGGGGGGTCTCACAGATACGCAGTATTTT